This is a list of T cell receptor beta chains from one sample in a study of blood T cell repertoires in COVID-19. Sequencing was performed with immunoSEQ multiplex PCR; in TCRdb, only in-frame clones are kept and a portion is missing. The data hold 25,000 to 35,000 clones, with approximately 83% observed a single time. Sequenced sample: peripheral blood. The receptor set was obtained from a human donor in a cohort sampled during active COVID-19. Each CDR3 is given with its conserved first and last residue. The order of the fields is V gene, J gene, D gene, CDR3 protein. A D gene is named only where the DNA matches it firmly.

V gene: TRBV5-1
J gene: TRBJ1-1
D gene: TRBD1
CDR3 protein: CASYNRDRGETEAFF

V gene: TRBV2
J gene: TRBJ1-1
D gene: NA
CDR3 protein: CASSPRENLNTEAFF

V gene: TRBV9
J gene: TRBJ2-3
D gene: TRBD2
CDR3 protein: CASSTPSGASTDTQYF

V gene: TRBV7-9
J gene: TRBJ1-6
D gene: TRBD1
CDR3 protein: CASSLVAGGSPLHF

V gene: TRBV4-3
J gene: TRBJ2-3
D gene: NA
CDR3 protein: CASSQDKLSLAPDTQYF

V gene: TRBV7-7
J gene: TRBJ2-2
D gene: TRBD2
CDR3 protein: CASSPNLAGGPSGELFF

V gene: TRBV7-3
J gene: TRBJ2-5
D gene: TRBD1
CDR3 protein: CASSSSGTGGEETQYF

V gene: TRBV11-2
J gene: TRBJ2-7
D gene: TRBD2
CDR3 protein: CASSLTGGAYEQYF

V gene: TRBV2
J gene: TRBJ1-5
D gene: NA
CDR3 protein: CASNKGGNQPQHF

V gene: TRBV7-2
J gene: TRBJ2-3
D gene: NA
CDR3 protein: CASSLVLADTQYF

V gene: TRBV7-9
J gene: TRBJ2-3
D gene: TRBD2
CDR3 protein: CASSLREVLAGGQDTQYF

V gene: TRBV7-3
J gene: TRBJ2-7
D gene: TRBD2
CDR3 protein: CASSSGTSNYEQYF

V gene: TRBV18
J gene: TRBJ1-5
D gene: TRBD1
CDR3 protein: CASSPSLGQGRQPQHF

V gene: TRBV7-6
J gene: TRBJ2-3
D gene: TRBD1
CDR3 protein: CASSLGGTGYTDTQYF

V gene: TRBV12-3/TRBV12-4
J gene: TRBJ1-2
D gene: NA
CDR3 protein: CASSFRGRDGYTF

V gene: TRBV28
J gene: TRBJ1-1
D gene: NA
CDR3 protein: CASTDNELNTEAFF

V gene: TRBV2
J gene: TRBJ2-7
D gene: NA
CDR3 protein: CASNRVASYEQYF

V gene: TRBV6-8
J gene: TRBJ1-5
D gene: TRBD1
CDR3 protein: CASSTPNRDRGQPQHF

V gene: TRBV6-6
J gene: TRBJ1-4
D gene: TRBD1
CDR3 protein: CASMPRGPNEKLFF

V gene: TRBV11-3
J gene: TRBJ2-1
D gene: TRBD2
CDR3 protein: CASSYAGTSGNEQFF

V gene: TRBV7-3
J gene: TRBJ2-1
D gene: TRBD2
CDR3 protein: CASSSGLAGPWDEQFF

V gene: TRBV2
J gene: TRBJ2-1
D gene: NA
CDR3 protein: CASSERGSGFNEQFF

V gene: TRBV29-1
J gene: TRBJ2-7
D gene: NA
CDR3 protein: CSVEDTYEQYF

V gene: TRBV24-1
J gene: TRBJ1-5
D gene: NA
CDR3 protein: CATPGQNSNQPQHF

V gene: TRBV11-2
J gene: TRBJ1-3
D gene: NA
CDR3 protein: CASSLGLSYSGNTIYF

V gene: TRBV6-2/TRBV6-3
J gene: TRBJ1-1
D gene: TRBD1
CDR3 protein: CASSGQGPEAFF

V gene: TRBV14
J gene: TRBJ2-7
D gene: TRBD1
CDR3 protein: CASSQRPGTGGYEQYF

V gene: TRBV5-4
J gene: TRBJ2-1
D gene: TRBD1
CDR3 protein: CASSPSGQGLWNEQFF

V gene: TRBV27
J gene: TRBJ1-1
D gene: NA
CDR3 protein: CASRYRAEAFF

V gene: TRBV7-9
J gene: TRBJ2-1
D gene: NA
CDR3 protein: CASSHAAGYNEQFF

V gene: TRBV10-2
J gene: TRBJ1-5
D gene: NA
CDR3 protein: CASSEGQPYQPQHF

V gene: TRBV28
J gene: TRBJ2-5
D gene: NA
CDR3 protein: CASSSGGYQETQYF

V gene: TRBV5-1
J gene: TRBJ1-1
D gene: NA
CDR3 protein: CASSLNQGYTEAFF

V gene: TRBV6-5
J gene: TRBJ2-7
D gene: NA
CDR3 protein: CASRRTVNYEQYF

V gene: TRBV5-8
J gene: TRBJ1-1
D gene: NA
CDR3 protein: CASKRAMNTEAFF

V gene: TRBV4-3
J gene: TRBJ2-3
D gene: TRBD2
CDR3 protein: CASSQSLAGGTTDTQYF

V gene: TRBV7-2
J gene: TRBJ1-5
D gene: TRBD1
CDR3 protein: CASSRQGPQPQHF

V gene: TRBV28
J gene: TRBJ1-4
D gene: TRBD1
CDR3 protein: CASRAGGAANEKLFF

V gene: TRBV19
J gene: TRBJ1-5
D gene: NA
CDR3 protein: CASKWAGDNQPQHF

V gene: TRBV30
J gene: TRBJ2-2
D gene: TRBD2
CDR3 protein: CAWSGSVGLAGELFF

V gene: TRBV13
J gene: TRBJ1-5
D gene: NA
CDR3 protein: CASSSRAGDNQPQHF

V gene: TRBV24-1
J gene: TRBJ2-3
D gene: NA
CDR3 protein: CATTAGRGSTDTQYF

V gene: TRBV7-6
J gene: TRBJ1-1
D gene: NA
CDR3 protein: CASSQAGDLYTEAFF

V gene: TRBV19
J gene: TRBJ2-1
D gene: TRBD2
CDR3 protein: CASSIVFRGERFF

V gene: TRBV10-3
J gene: TRBJ1-6
D gene: TRBD1
CDR3 protein: CAISERDRSVSPLHF

V gene: TRBV28
J gene: TRBJ2-7
D gene: TRBD1
CDR3 protein: CASRGTGINEQYF

V gene: TRBV29-1
J gene: TRBJ2-7
D gene: NA
CDR3 protein: CSVVGGTASYEQYF

V gene: TRBV30
J gene: TRBJ2-2
D gene: TRBD1
CDR3 protein: CAWSQGAVYTGELFF

V gene: TRBV7-9
J gene: TRBJ2-1
D gene: NA
CDR3 protein: CASFRLGGNPNEQFF

V gene: TRBV24-1
J gene: TRBJ2-1
D gene: TRBD2
CDR3 protein: CATSDTSGGAYNEQFF

V gene: TRBV7-2
J gene: TRBJ2-7
D gene: NA
CDR3 protein: CASSLAPGYEQYF